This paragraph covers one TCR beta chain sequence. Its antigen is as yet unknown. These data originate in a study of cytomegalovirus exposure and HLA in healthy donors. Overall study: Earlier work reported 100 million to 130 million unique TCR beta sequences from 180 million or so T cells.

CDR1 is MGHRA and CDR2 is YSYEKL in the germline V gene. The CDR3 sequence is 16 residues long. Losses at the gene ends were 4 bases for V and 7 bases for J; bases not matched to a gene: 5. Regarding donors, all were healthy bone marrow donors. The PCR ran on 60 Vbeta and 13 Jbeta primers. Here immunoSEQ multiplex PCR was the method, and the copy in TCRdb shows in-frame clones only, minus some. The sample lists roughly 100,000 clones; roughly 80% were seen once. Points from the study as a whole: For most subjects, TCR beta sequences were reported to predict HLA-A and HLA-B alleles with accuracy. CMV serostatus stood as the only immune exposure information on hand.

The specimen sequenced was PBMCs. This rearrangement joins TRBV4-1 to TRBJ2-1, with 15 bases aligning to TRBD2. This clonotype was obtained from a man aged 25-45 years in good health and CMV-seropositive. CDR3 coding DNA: TGCGCCAGCAGCCCGGGACTAGCGGGGGGTGATAATGAGCAGTTCTTC. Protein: CASSPGLAGGDNEQFF.